This passage covers 5 T cell receptor beta chains from one sample sequenced in a study of T cell changes during pregnancy in multiple sclerosis. This table comes from immunoSEQ multiplex PCR, and its TCRdb copy is limited to in-frame clones, with some not included. Among 80,000 to 130,000 clones listed, 90% to 95% were seen once. The sequenced sample was peripheral blood, obtained before pregnancy. These receptors all come from a female donor with multiple sclerosis, enrolled in a pregnancy study.

The chain carries TRBV18 and TRBJ2-1; 7 positions agree with TRBD1. The germline gives CDR1 KGHSH, CDR2 LQKENI. The CDR3 is 14 amino acids. After removal of 3 bases from V and 8 bases from J, the junction contained 7 bases not matched to a gene. CDR3 nucleotides: TGTGCCAGCTCACCCAGGGGGATAGGGGATGAGCAGTTCTTC. This gives the protein CASSPRGIGDEQFF.

The chain joins TRBV30 to TRBJ2-7; D uncertain. V lost 4 bases, J lost 4 bases, and 17 bases lay in between. This CDR3 contains 14 residues. Germline assignment: CDR1 GTSNPN and CDR2 SVGIG (reference sequence). This chain's CDR3 is CAWNTLGASYEQYF. The CDR3 nucleotides are TGTGCCTGGAACACTCTCGGAGCGTCATACGAGCAGTACTTC.

This chain connects TRBV29-1 to TRBJ2-1; D possibly corresponds to TRBD1 (6 bases). V lost 4 bases to trimming and J lost 1 base, with 17 bases between them. CDR1 is SQVTM and CDR2 is ANQGSEA in the germline V gene. This CDR3 contains 16 residues. CDR3 loop: CSVAEQGDPSYNEQFF. The CDR3 nucleotides read TGCAGCGTTGCCGAACAGGGAGATCCGTCCTACAATGAGCAGTTCTTC.

This clone was counted a single time. The chain couples TRBV7-2 to TRBJ2-4; 7 positions match TRBD2. With 5 bases clipped from V and 3 bases from J, the junction kept 7 bases outside the gene matches. This CDR3 has 15 amino acids. Germline loops: CDR1 SGHTA, CDR2 FQGNSA. The CDR3 DNA reads as TGTGCCAGCAGCCCCAGGGAGGGTGGCAAAAACATTCAGTACTTC. The encoded protein is CASSPREGGKNIQYF. Full variable domain (missing parts from reference TRBV7-2 and TRBJ2-4): GAGVSQSPSNKVTEKGKDVELRCDPISGHTALYWYRQSLGQGLEFLIYFQGNSAPDKSGLPSDRFSAERTGGSVSTLTIQRTQQEDSAVYLCASSPREGGKNIQYFGAGTRLSVL.

The chain couples TRBV30 to TRBJ1-3, with D possibly being TRBD1 (6 bases). CDR1 is GTSNPN and CDR2 is SVGIG in the germline V gene (reference sequence). The V end was cut by 4 bases, the J end by 2 bases, with 15 bases between. The CDR3 consists of 15 residues. CDR3: CAWNNRASAGNTIYF. DNA for the CDR3: TGTGCCTGGAATAACAGGGCATCAGCTGGAAACACCATATATTTT.